These 31 T cell receptor beta chains were all obtained from the same sample, sequenced in a study of cytomegalovirus exposure and HLA in healthy donors. PCR used 60 Vbeta primers and 13 Jbeta primers. TCRdb's table, derived via immunoSEQ multiplex PCR, lists solely in-frame clones and lacks some. The data hold about 250,000 clones, with approximately 70% observed a single time. The source material was PBMCs. The receptors were sampled from a female donor in good health and CMV-seronegative.

This clone has just a few counts. The chain combines TRBV5-1 with TRBJ2-4; TRBD1 might be the D (6 bases). Per the germline V gene, CDR1 is SGHRS and CDR2 is YFSETQ. This CDR3 has 14 amino acids. The ends were cut back, 4 bases at V and 8 bases at J, with 16 bases in the middle. The CDR3 reads CASSTSTGFYIQYF. CDR3 bases: TGCGCCAGCAGCACCTCTACAGGGTTTTACATTCAGTACTTC.

V gene TRBV6-1 combines with J gene TRBJ2-7; D uncertain. Deletions cut 0 bases from V and 0 bases from J, with 6 bases between. Germline V gene sequence: CDR1 MNHNS, CDR2 SASEGT. The length of the CDR3 is 14 residues. The CDR3 protein is CASSEARSSYEQYF. CDR3 nucleotide sequence: TGTGCCAGCAGTGAAGCTAGGAGCTCCTACGAGCAGTACTTC.

Of note for this clone: This CDR3 is also generated by other DNA sequences in the sample. CDR3 residues: CASSLGGGTEAFF. The CDR3 DNA reads as TGTGCCAGCAGCTTGGGGGGAGGCACTGAAGCTTTCTTT. V and J are TRBV7-6 and TRBJ1-1, with D possibly TRBD1 on 5 matching bases. This CDR3 is 13 amino acids long. V lost 3 bases, J lost 4 bases, and 9 bases lay in between. CDR1 is SGHVS, CDR2 FNYEAQ, per germline.

The V gene is TRBV7-9, the J gene TRBJ2-2; 8 bases map to TRBD2. The germline V gene has CDR1 SEHNR and CDR2 FQNEAQ (reference sequence). V was pared by 5 bases and J by 5 bases, with 10 bases of the junction left unmatched. The CDR3 consists of 16 residues. CDR3 amino acids: CASSTRGLVMTGELFF. CDR3 nucleotides: TGTGCCAGCAGCACTAGGGGACTAGTGATGACCGGGGAGCTGTTTTTT.

CDR3 amino acids: CASSIDRGPVNTEAFF. For the CDR3, the DNA is TGTGCCAGTAGTATCGACAGGGGGCCAGTGAACACTGAAGCTTTCTTT. The chain joins TRBV19 to TRBJ1-1; 10 nucleotides agree with TRBD1. The CDR3 is made up of 16 amino acids. V was pared by 3 bases and J by 0 bases, with 4 bases of the junction left unmatched. Germline values: CDR1 LNHDA, CDR2 SQIVND (reference sequence).

The J gene is TRBJ1-2, the V gene TRBV7-9; D remains unclear. This CDR3 region has 11 residues. Germline V gene lookup returns CDR1 SEHNR and CDR2 FQNEAQ (reference sequence). Trimming cost V 8 bases and J 8 bases, with 12 bases left between them. CDR3 nucleotide sequence: TGTGCCAGCCGCATCGCGGCGGGCTACACCTTC. Amino acid sequence: CASRIAAGYTF.

The chain joins TRBV10-3 to TRBJ2-3; 8 bases line up with TRBD2. The CDR3 length is 16 residues. CDR1 is ENHRY, CDR2 SYGVKD, per germline. V trimming: 6 bases; J trimming: 1 base; junction bases outside the gene matches: 9. CDR3 sequence reads: CAIRSGGALGTDTQYF. The CDR3 nucleotides read TGTGCCATCAGGTCCGGGGGGGCTCTAGGCACAGATACGCAGTATTTT.

The rearrangement joins TRBV21-1 to TRBJ2-7; whether TRBD2, the table's D call, matches the DNA was not checked. TRBV21-1 has pseudogene status. There are 15 residues in the CDR3. CDR3: CASSKGGVCSYEQYF. The CDR3 region has the DNA TGTGCCAGCAGCAAGGGGGGGGTCTGCTCCTACGAGCAGTACTTC.

The chain couples TRBV7-9 to TRBJ2-1; the D gene is possibly TRBD1 (6 bases). CDR3 size: 14 residues. Looked up from germline, CDR1 is SEHNR and CDR2 is FQNEAQ (reference sequence). The V and J ends lost 6 bases and 4 bases respectively, with 13 bases between them. In DNA form, the CDR3 reads TGTGCCAGCAGTCGAGGGACACAATACAATGAGCAGTTCTTC. This translates into CASSRGTQYNEQFF. The complete variable domain, with remaining parts taken from reference TRBV7-9 and TRBJ2-1, reads DTGVSQNPRHKITKRGQNVTFRCDPISEHNRLYWYRQTLGQGPEFLTYFQNEAQLEKSRLLSDRFSAERPKGSFSTLEIQRTEQGDSAMYLCASSRGTQYNEQFFGPGTRLTVL.

The chain combines TRBV21-1 with TRBJ2-5; the table gives TRBD2 as D, unverified against the DNA. TRBV21-1 is assigned pseudogene status. The CDR3 length is 16 residues. In DNA form, the CDR3 reads TGTGCCAGCAGCAAAGGGGATCCGGGAGACCAAGAGACCCAGTACTTC. Protein product: CASSKGDPGDQETQYF.

Notes on this clone: Other nucleotide sequences from this sample produce the same CDR3. This chain uses TRBV11-3 with TRBJ2-3; D is uncertain. V lost 0 bases and J lost 6, with 16 bases in between. The germline V gene encodes CDR1 SGHNT and CDR2 YENEEA. The length of the CDR3 is 16 residues. This chain's CDR3 is CASSLDFPSAWDTQYF. The CDR3 DNA reads as TGTGCCAGCAGCTTAGATTTTCCCAGCGCATGGGATACGCAGTATTTT.

The rearrangement links TRBV19 to TRBJ1-4; a weak D match, TRBD1 (6 bases). V was shortened by 3 bases and J by 6 bases, with 20 bases between the two germline ends. This CDR3 has 17 residues. Germline V gene lookup returns CDR1 LNHDA and CDR2 SQIVND (reference sequence). The CDR3 region is CASSISSDSRWDEKLFF. The CDR3 DNA reads as TGTGCCAGTAGTATTTCTTCGGACAGCCGGTGGGATGAAAAACTGTTTTTT.

The chain uses TRBV7-6 and TRBJ2-7; TRBD1 matches at 7 bases. The CDR3 sequence is 15 residues long. J gave up 0 bases and V 5 bases, and 7 bases lay outside the gene matches. Germline-derived CDR1 and CDR2 are SGHVS and FNYEAQ. The CDR3 loop is CASSARQGSSYEQYF. CDR3 in DNA: TGTGCCAGCAGCGCACGACAGGGAAGCTCCTACGAGCAGTACTTC.

This chain joins TRBV4-1 and TRBJ1-5, with D possibly matching TRBD1 (5 bases). This CDR3 contains 15 residues. The germline V gene has CDR1 MGHRA and CDR2 YSYEKL. V shed 1 base and J shed 1 base, with 8 bases lying between them. CDR3 DNA sequence: TGCGCCAGCAGCCAAGGGCGACAGAGCAATCAGCCCCAGCATTTT. Its protein is CASSQGRQSNQPQHF.

The J gene is TRBJ2-7, the V gene TRBV28, with D possibly TRBD1 on 5 matching bases. Germline CDR1 is MDHEN and CDR2 is SYDVKM. This CDR3 is built from 15 residues. Trimming shortened V by 3 bases and J by 1 base, and 13 bases separated the two germline ends. This chain's CDR3 is CASSFRQGQSYEQYF. The DNA for the CDR3 is TGTGCCAGCAGTTTCCGTCAGGGTCAGTCCTACGAGCAGTACTTC.

This clone has a single count. The gene calls are TRBV18 and TRBJ2-7; TRBD2 agrees at 7 bases. CDR3 length: 15 residues. The germline V gene has CDR1 KGHSH and CDR2 LQKENI. The trim removed 2 bases at V and 2 bases at J, leaving 6 bases unmatched. The CDR3 sequence is CASSPMRETTYEQYF. The CDR3 coding sequence is TGTGCCAGCTCACCAATGCGGGAGACCACCTACGAGCAGTACTTC.

V gene TRBV28 combines with J gene TRBJ2-5; 13 nucleotides agree with TRBD2. V was pared by 5 bases and J by 2 bases, with 2 bases of the junction left unmatched. The CDR3 contains 15 residues. CDR1 is MDHEN, CDR2 SYDVKM, per germline. DNA for the CDR3: TGTGCCAGCAGTCAACTAGCGGGAGGGCAAGAGACCCAGTACTTC. Amino acids: CASSQLAGGQETQYF. Full variable domain (missing parts from reference TRBV28 and TRBJ2-5): DVKVTQSSRYLVKRTGEKVFLECVQDMDHENMFWYRQDPGLGLRLIYFSYDVKMKEKGDIPEGYSVSREKKERFSLILESASTNQTSMYLCASSQLAGGQETQYFGPGTRLLVL.

V is TRBV14 and J is TRBJ2-7; D is perhaps TRBD1 (6 bases). CDR1 SGHDN and CDR2 FVKESK come from the germline V gene. Deletions cut 0 bases from V and 2 bases from J, with 14 bases between. This CDR3 is built from 16 residues. As DNA, the CDR3 is TGTGCCAGCAGCCAAGATCTGGGGGCCCCCGCCTACGAGCAGTACTTC. Translating it yields CASSQDLGAPAYEQYF.

This clone has more than one count but fewer than ten. The chain links TRBV28 to TRBJ2-3, with a weak D call TRBD1 (8 bases). This CDR3 is built from 15 residues. Germline V gives CDR1 MDHEN, CDR2 SYDVKM. The ends were cut back, 5 bases at V and 5 bases at J, with 17 bases in the middle. The CDR3: CASSHGQGGKDTQYF. As DNA, the CDR3 is TGTGCCAGCAGTCACGGACAGGGAGGGAAAGATACGCAGTATTTT.

The V call is TRBV2, the J call TRBJ2-7; TRBD2 matches 12 bases. Germline V gene sequence: CDR1 SNHLY, CDR2 FYNNEI. The CDR3 is 15 residues long. V gave up 6 bases and J gave up 7 bases; unmatched junction bases: 10. DNA of the CDR3: TGTGCCAGCAGCCCTCCCCCTAGCGGGAGGGGAGAGCAGTACTTC. Translation: CASSPPPSGRGEQYF.

The table lists this clone with a count of one. The V gene is TRBV6-5, the J gene TRBJ2-2; D is possibly TRBD1 (5 bases). The CDR3 sequence is 13 residues long. Germline lookup yields CDR1 MNHEY and CDR2 SVGAGI. V lost 6 bases and J 10 bases, leaving 15 bases between the germline ends. Here the CDR3 DNA reads TGTGCCAGCAGCCCTGGACAACCCAAGGAGCTGTTTTTT. Translation: CASSPGQPKELFF.

The V gene is TRBV5-5, the J gene TRBJ1-5; TRBD1 agrees at 10 bases. CDR1 SGHKS and CDR2 YYEKEE come from the germline V gene (reference sequence). The junction had 7 bases not matched to a gene; V was cut back by 0 bases and J by 10 bases. The length of the CDR3 is 15 residues. CDR3 sequence: CASSLVGTGEKPQHF. The CDR3 DNA is TGTGCCAGCAGCTTGGTCGGGACAGGGGAGAAACCCCAGCATTTT.

The chain uses TRBV5-4 and TRBJ1-1; 8 bases align to TRBD1. The germline CDR1 and CDR2 sequences are SGHNT and YYREEE (reference sequence). This CDR3 is 16 amino acids long. V lost 4 bases, J lost 4 bases, and 12 bases stayed unmatched. This CDR3 is CASSDGQGRRGTEAFF. The CDR3 DNA reads TGTGCCAGCAGCGATGGACAGGGTAGAAGAGGCACTGAAGCTTTCTTT.

CDR3 sequence (DNA): TGTGCCAGCAGCTTAAAGACTAGCGGGGACTACGAGCAGTACTTC. It translates to CASSLKTSGDYEQYF. The chain carries TRBV7-8 and TRBJ2-7; TRBD2 matches at 11 bases. V lost 2 bases and J lost 3; bases outside the gene matches: 3. The germline CDR1 and CDR2 sequences are SGHVS and FQNEAQ. The CDR3 extends over 15 amino acids.

The chain recombines TRBV6-5 with TRBJ2-3, with TRBD1 matching over 8 bases. Germline V CDR1 and CDR2: MNHEY, SVGAGI. V shed 2 bases and J 4 bases; nucleotides not matched to a gene: 2. CDR3 size: 14 residues. CDR3 protein: CASSYNRGADTQYF. The DNA for the CDR3 is TGTGCCAGCAGTTACAACAGGGGGGCAGATACGCAGTATTTT.

The V and J genes are TRBV25-1 and TRBJ2-1, with 11 bases that match TRBD2. After removal of 3 bases from V and 4 bases from J, the junction contained 5 bases not matched to a gene. Germline CDR1 is MGHDK and CDR2 is SYGVNS. The CDR3 runs to 16 residues. Here the CDR3 DNA reads TGTGCCAGCAGTGAGCGAGGACTAGCGGGTTACAATGAGCAGTTCTTC. Encoded protein: CASSERGLAGYNEQFF.

The chain joins TRBV30 to TRBJ2-7, with TRBD2 as a possible D gene (6 bases). This CDR3 has 14 amino acids. Germline values: CDR1 GTSNPN, CDR2 SVGIG (reference sequence). Trimming took 3 bases from V and 4 from J, leaving 16 bases between them. As DNA, the CDR3 is TGTGCCTGGAGGGCCAGACTAGGAGATTACGAGCAGTACTTC. Protein sequence: CAWRARLGDYEQYF.

V and J are TRBV5-6 and TRBJ1-2, with a possible D match to TRBD1 (5 bases). The germline V and J ends were trimmed by 1 base and 2 bases, with 12 bases remaining between them. Germline V CDR1 and CDR2: SGHDT, YYEEEE. This CDR3 has 15 amino acids. The CDR3 loop is CASSLPTRGNYGYTF. CDR3 bases: TGTGCCAGCAGCTTGCCGACAAGGGGAAACTATGGCTACACCTTC.

The rearrangement links TRBV7-2 to TRBJ1-1, with a weak D call TRBD1 (5 bases). The CDR3 loop spans 12 amino acids. Trimming removed 4 bases from V and 8 bases from J, with 11 bases in between. Germline V gives CDR1 SGHTA, CDR2 FQGNSA. CDR3 DNA: TGTGCCAGCAGCTACCGACAGACGGAAGCTTTCTTT. This translates into CASSYRQTEAFF. Drawing the rest from reference TRBV7-2 and TRBJ1-1, the complete variable domain is GAGVSQSPSNKVTEKGKDVELRCDPISGHTALYWYRQSLGQGLEFLIYFQGNSAPDKSGLPSDRFSAERTGGSVSTLTIQRTQQEDSAVYLCASSYRQTEAFFGQGTRLTVV.

This sequence joins TRBV18 and TRBJ2-1; TRBD2 matches 7 bases. Germline V gives CDR1 KGHSH, CDR2 LQKENI. V lost 3 bases, J lost 2 bases, and 10 bases stayed unmatched. The CDR3 is 17 residues long. Here the CDR3 DNA reads TGTGCCAGCTCACCCCCATCCGGACTAGACCCCTACAATGAGCAGTTCTTC. Translation gives CASSPPSGLDPYNEQFF.

The chain employs TRBV7-6 and TRBJ2-5, with D perhaps matching TRBD1 (6 bases). Deletions cut 1 base from V and 5 bases from J, with 8 bases between. The CDR3 runs to 13 residues. Looked up from germline, CDR1 is SGHVS and CDR2 is FNYEAQ. The CDR3 nucleotides are TGTGCCAGCAGCTTAGATCAGGGGGAGACCCAGTACTTC. Translated: CASSLDQGETQYF.